The 8 T cell receptor beta chains reported below all come from one sample, sequenced in a study of type 1 regulatory T cells. TCRdb analysed the reads with MiXCR anew, one entry per CDR3 protein. The sample shows roughly 46,000 distinct CDR3 sequences, 12% of them seen only once. These receptors' antigens are unknown. Material for sequencing was cultured non-Tr1 T cells, either the whole culture or a sorted T cell fraction (not recorded which). Receptors originate from a human donor in good health.

The V and J genes are TRBV6-2 or TRBV6-3 and TRBJ2-7, with 9 bases fitting TRBD2. The CDR3 contains 14 residues. From germline, CDR1 is MNHEY and CDR2 SVGEGT. J lost 4 bases, V lost 7 bases, and 8 bases had no gene match. CDR3 sequence (DNA): TGTGCCAGCACCGCGGCGGGAGGGCCTTACGAGCAGTACTTC. This encodes CASTAAGGPYEQYF.

Comment on this clonotype: A much larger clone sits a single nucleotide away, making a read error possible. This chain links TRBV7-2 with TRBJ2-5; D remains unclear. The CDR3 runs to 13 residues. Germline V gene lookup returns CDR1 SGHTA and CDR2 FQGNSA. For the CDR3, the DNA is TGTGCCAACAGCTTAAGGGTTCAAGAGACCCAGTACTTC. Translated: CANSLRVQETQYF.

This clonotype showed up many times. The V and J genes are TRBV18 and TRBJ1-6, with no clear D. Germline CDR1 is KGHSH and CDR2 is LQKENI. Trimming took off 2 bases at V and 5 bases at J, with 7 bases between the two ends. This CDR3 comprises 14 residues. The CDR3 bases are TGTGCCAGCTCACCATTGAGGAATAATTCACCCCTCCACTTT. This gives the protein CASSPLRNNSPLHF.

This chain connects TRBV5-1 to TRBJ2-2; no clear D gene. The CDR3 length is 11 residues. Germline V CDR1 and CDR2: SGHRS, YFSETQ. V lost 6 bases and J 6 bases, leaving 6 bases between the germline ends. CDR3 amino acids: CASTDAGELFF. The CDR3 bases are TGCGCCAGCACCGACGCCGGGGAGCTGTTTTTT.

The chain combines TRBV2 with TRBJ2-7, with D unclear. The CDR3 is 11 residues long. CDR1 SNHLY and CDR2 FYNNEI come from the germline V gene. V was shortened by 6 bases and J by 3 bases, with 6 bases between the two germline ends. The CDR3 reads CASRGHYEQYF. CDR3 DNA sequence: TGTGCCAGCAGGGGCCACTACGAGCAGTACTTC.

This clonotype was seen more than once but under ten times. V usage is TRBV20-1 and J usage is TRBJ2-7, with unresolved D. This CDR3 region has 13 residues. From germline, CDR1 is DFQATT and CDR2 SNEGSKA (reference sequence). The V end was cut by 5 bases, the J end by 9 bases, with 20 bases between. CDR3: CSAASQTLPRQYF. DNA for the CDR3: TGCAGTGCTGCGTCACAAACCCTCCCAAGGCAGTACTTC.

This clonotype has ten or more counts. The genes are TRBV20-1 and TRBJ1-2; D gene ambiguous. The CDR3 has 14 residues. Looked up from germline, CDR1 is DFQATT and CDR2 is SNEGSKA (reference sequence). V was trimmed by 3 bases and J by 7 bases, leaving 18 bases between them. CDR3 sequence reads: CSARGPTSQVGYTF. The DNA for the CDR3 is TGCAGTGCTAGGGGCCCGACCTCTCAGGTTGGCTACACCTTC.

The sample holds many counts of this clonotype. The CDR3 nucleotides are TGTGCCAGCAGCTTCCACACAGGGACGCAGTACTTC. It codes for CASSFHTGTQYF. J is TRBJ2-7 and V is TRBV5-5; tentatively, D is TRBD1 (6 bases). Trimming stripped 2 bases from V and 9 bases from J, with 12 bases between. This CDR3 is 12 amino acids long. The germline V gene encodes CDR1 SGHKS and CDR2 YYEKEE (reference sequence).